The 5 T cell receptor beta chains given below trace back to one sample, sequenced in a study of Tregs in tolerant kidney transplant recipients. Method: immunoSEQ multiplex PCR; TCRdb's copy keeps in-frame clones and lacks some. The data contain over 50,000 clones, over 70% of them seen just once; the ten biggest clones take up 4.5% to 6.5%. Sequenced: CD4+ T cells from blood. These receptors were collected from a human donor in good health.

The chain combines TRBV11-1 with TRBJ2-6; no definite D call. Trimming stripped 1 base from V and 0 bases from J, with 13 bases between. This CDR3 has 18 residues. Germline V gene lookup returns CDR1 SGHAT and CDR2 FQDESV (reference sequence). In DNA, the CDR3 is TGTGCCAGCAGCTTAGATGAGGCGGCGAGCTCTGGGGCCAACGTCCTGACTTTC. This encodes CASSLDEAASSGANVLTF.

The chain joins TRBV4-1 to TRBJ1-1; 7 bases map to TRBD1. V shed 7 bases and J 4 bases; nucleotides not matched to a gene: 9. The CDR3 runs to 14 residues. Germline V lookup: CDR1 MGHRA, CDR2 YSYEKL. CDR3 amino acids: CASTRTGGSTEAFF. The CDR3 region has the DNA TGCGCCAGCACCCGGACAGGTGGAAGCACTGAAGCTTTCTTT.

This clone qualifies as medium-sized. The rearrangement uses TRBV5-1 and TRBJ1-3; D gene unclear. The V end lost 1 base, the J end lost 2 bases, and 13 bases lay between the germline ends. CDR1 SGHRS and CDR2 YFSETQ come from the germline V gene. The CDR3 totals 16 residues. The CDR3 DNA follows: TGCGCCAGCAGCTTGACAGCGACGTCAGCTGGAAACACCATATATTTT. It is translated as CASSLTATSAGNTIYF.

V usage is TRBV10-2 and J usage is TRBJ2-7; D is perhaps TRBD1 or TRBD2 (5 bases each). The germline CDR1 and CDR2 sequences are WSHSY and SAAADI. With 6 bases removed from V and 5 bases from J, the gap between germline ends came to 32 bases. The CDR3 has 19 residues. CDR3 bases: TGCGCCAGCAGACCCATACTCCGGGGCCTAAGAGGTTCCTCGGACGAGCAGTACTTC. It yields the protein CASRPILRGLRGSSDEQYF.

V is TRBV6-6 and J is TRBJ2-7; D unclear. Germline assignment: CDR1 MNHNY and CDR2 SVGAGI (reference sequence). The CDR3 covers 15 residues. V shed 0 bases and J shed 2 bases, with 11 bases lying between them. The CDR3 loop is CASSYSVRTTYEQYF. The CDR3, as DNA: TGTGCCAGCAGTTACTCAGTGCGTACAACCTACGAGCAGTACTTC.